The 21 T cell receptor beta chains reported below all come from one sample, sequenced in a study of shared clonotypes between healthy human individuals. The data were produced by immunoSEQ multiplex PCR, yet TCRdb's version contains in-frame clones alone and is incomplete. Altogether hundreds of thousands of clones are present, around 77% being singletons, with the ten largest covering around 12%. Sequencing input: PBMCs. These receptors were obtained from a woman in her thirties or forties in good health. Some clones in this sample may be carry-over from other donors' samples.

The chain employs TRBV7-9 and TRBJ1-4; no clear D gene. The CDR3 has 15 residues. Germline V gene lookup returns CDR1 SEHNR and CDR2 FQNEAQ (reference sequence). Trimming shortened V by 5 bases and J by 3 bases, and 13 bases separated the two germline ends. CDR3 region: CASSSAVGPNEKLFF. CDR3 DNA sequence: TGTGCCAGCAGCAGTGCAGTTGGACCTAATGAAAAACTGTTTTTT. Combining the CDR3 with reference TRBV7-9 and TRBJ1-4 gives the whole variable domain DTGVSQNPRHKITKRGQNVTFRCDPISEHNRLYWYRQTLGQGPEFLTYFQNEAQLEKSRLLSDRFSAERPKGSFSTLEIQRTEQGDSAMYLCASSSAVGPNEKLFFGSGTQLSVL.

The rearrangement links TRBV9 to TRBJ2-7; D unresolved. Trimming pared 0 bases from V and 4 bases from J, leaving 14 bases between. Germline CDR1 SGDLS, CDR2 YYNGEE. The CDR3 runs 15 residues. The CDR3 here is CASSVAGTEVYEQYF. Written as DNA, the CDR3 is TGTGCCAGCAGCGTAGCTGGCACAGAAGTTTACGAGCAGTACTTC. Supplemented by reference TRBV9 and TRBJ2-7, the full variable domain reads DSGVTQTPKHLITATGQRVTLRCSPRSGDLSVYWYQQSLDQGLQFLIQYYNGEERAKGNILERFSAQQFPDLHSELNLSSLELGDSALYFCASSVAGTEVYEQYFGPGTRLTVT.

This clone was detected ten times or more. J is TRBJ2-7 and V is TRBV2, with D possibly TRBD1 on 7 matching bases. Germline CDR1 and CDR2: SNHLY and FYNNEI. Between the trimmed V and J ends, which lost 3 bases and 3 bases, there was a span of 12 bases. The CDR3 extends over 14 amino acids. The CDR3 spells CASSDRQGGYEQYF. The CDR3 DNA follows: TGTGCCAGCAGTGATCGACAGGGAGGCTACGAGCAGTACTTC.

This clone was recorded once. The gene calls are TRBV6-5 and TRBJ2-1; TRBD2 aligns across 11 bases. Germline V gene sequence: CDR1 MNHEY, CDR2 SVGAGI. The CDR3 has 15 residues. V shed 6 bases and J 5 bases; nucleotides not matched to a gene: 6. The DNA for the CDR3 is TGTGCCAGCAGATACGGGACTAGCGGCCACAATGAGCAGTTCTTC. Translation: CASRYGTSGHNEQFF.

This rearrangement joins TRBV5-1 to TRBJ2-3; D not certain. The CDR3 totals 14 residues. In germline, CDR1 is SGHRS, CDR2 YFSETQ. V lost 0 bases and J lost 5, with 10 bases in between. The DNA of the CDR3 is TGCGCCAGCAGCTTGGGGATGGGCGAAGATACGCAGTATTTT. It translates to CASSLGMGEDTQYF.

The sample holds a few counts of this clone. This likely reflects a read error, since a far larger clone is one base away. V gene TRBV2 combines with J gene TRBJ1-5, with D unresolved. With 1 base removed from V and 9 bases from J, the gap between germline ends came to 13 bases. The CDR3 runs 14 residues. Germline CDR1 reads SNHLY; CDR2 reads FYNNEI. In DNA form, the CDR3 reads TGTGCCAGCAGTGAAGGGCAGAGAGGAGGGCCCCAGCATTTT. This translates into CASSEGQRGGPQHF.

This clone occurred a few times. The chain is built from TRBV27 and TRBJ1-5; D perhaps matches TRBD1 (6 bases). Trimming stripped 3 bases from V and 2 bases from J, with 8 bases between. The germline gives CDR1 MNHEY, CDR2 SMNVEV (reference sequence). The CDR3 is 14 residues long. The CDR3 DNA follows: TGTGCCAGCAGTTTTTCAGGGGGCAATCAGCCCCAGCATTTT. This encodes CASSFSGGNQPQHF.

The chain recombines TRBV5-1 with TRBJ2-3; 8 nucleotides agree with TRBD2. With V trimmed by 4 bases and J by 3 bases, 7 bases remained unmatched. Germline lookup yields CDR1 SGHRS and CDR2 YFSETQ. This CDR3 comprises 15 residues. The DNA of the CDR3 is TGCGCCAGCAGCCCCACTAGCGGAGAAACAGATACGCAGTATTTT. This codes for CASSPTSGETDTQYF.

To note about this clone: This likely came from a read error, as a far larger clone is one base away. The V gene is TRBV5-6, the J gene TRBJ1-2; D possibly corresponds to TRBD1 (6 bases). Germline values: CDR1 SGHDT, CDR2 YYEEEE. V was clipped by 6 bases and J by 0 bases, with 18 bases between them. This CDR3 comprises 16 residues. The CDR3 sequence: CASTSWGAATNYGYTF. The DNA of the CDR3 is TGTGCCAGCACCTCCTGGGGGGCAGCTACTAACTATGGCTACACCTTC. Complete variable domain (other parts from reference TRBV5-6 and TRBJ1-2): DAGVTQSPTHLIKTRGQQVTLRCSPKSGHDTVSWYQQALGQGPQFIFQYYEEEERQRGNFPDRFSGHQFPNYSSELNVNALLLGDSALYLCASTSWGAATNYGYTFGSGTRLTVV.

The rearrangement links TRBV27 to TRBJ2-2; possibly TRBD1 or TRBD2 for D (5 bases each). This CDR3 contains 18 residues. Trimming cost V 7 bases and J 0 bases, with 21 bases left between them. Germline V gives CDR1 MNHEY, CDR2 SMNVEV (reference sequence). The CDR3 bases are TGTGCCAGCAAGGGGACGGCCGGCATGTTGGCGAACACCGGGGAGCTGTTTTTT. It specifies CASKGTAGMLANTGELFF.

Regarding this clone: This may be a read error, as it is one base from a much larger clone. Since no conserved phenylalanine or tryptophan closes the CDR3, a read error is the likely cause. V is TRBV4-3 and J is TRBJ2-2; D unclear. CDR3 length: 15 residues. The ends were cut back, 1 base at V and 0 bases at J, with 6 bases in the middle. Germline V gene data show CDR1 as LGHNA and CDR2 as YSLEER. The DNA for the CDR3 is TGCGCCAGCAGCCAAGGTGACCCGAACACCGGGGAGCTGTTTTCT. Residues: CASSQGDPNTGELFS.

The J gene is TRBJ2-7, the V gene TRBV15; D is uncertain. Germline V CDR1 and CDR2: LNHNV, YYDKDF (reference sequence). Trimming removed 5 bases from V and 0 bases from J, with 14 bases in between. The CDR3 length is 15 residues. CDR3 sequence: CATSPVQVNSYEQYF. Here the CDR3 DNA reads TGTGCCACCAGCCCAGTCCAGGTTAACTCCTACGAGCAGTACTTC.

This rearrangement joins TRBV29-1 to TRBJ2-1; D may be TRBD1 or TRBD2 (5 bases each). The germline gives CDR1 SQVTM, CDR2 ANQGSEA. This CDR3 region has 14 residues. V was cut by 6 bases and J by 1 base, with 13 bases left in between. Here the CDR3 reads CSVDWDQSYNEQFF. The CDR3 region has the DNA TGCAGCGTCGACTGGGACCAATCCTACAATGAGCAGTTCTTC.

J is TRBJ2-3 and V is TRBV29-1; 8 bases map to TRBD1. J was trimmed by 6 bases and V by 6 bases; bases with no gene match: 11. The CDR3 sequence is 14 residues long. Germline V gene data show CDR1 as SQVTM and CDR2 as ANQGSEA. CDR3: CSVPSDRATDTQYF. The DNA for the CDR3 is TGCAGCGTCCCCTCGGACAGGGCGACGGATACGCAGTATTTT.

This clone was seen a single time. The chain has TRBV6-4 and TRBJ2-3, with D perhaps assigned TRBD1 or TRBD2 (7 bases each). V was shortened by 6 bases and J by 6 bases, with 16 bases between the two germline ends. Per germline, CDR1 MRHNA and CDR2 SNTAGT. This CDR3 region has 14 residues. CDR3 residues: CASSTGEGADTQYF. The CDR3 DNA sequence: TGTGCCAGCAGCACCGGGGAGGGGGCGGATACGCAGTATTTT.

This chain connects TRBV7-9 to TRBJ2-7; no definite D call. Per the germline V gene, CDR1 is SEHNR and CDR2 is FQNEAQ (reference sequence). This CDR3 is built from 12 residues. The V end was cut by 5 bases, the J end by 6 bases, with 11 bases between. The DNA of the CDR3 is TGTGCCAGCAGCCCTAGGACGGGCGAGCAGTACTTC. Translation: CASSPRTGEQYF.

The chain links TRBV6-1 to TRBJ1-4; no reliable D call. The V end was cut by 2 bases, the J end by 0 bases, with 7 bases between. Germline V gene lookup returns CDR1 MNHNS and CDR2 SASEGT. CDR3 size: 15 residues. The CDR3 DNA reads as TGTGCCAGCAGTGAACCCCGGACAACTAATGAAAAACTGTTTTTT. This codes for CASSEPRTTNEKLFF.

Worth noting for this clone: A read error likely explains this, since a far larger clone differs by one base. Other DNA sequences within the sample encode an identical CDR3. The CDR3 sequence is CASSLDRAGSSETQYF. CDR3 coding DNA: TGCGCCAGCAGCCTGGACAGGGCGGGAAGCTCAGAGACCCAGTACTTC. The J gene is TRBJ2-5, the V gene TRBV4-1, with 8 bases identical to TRBD1. V gave up 4 bases and J gave up 4 bases; unmatched junction bases: 11. The CDR3 has 16 residues. CDR1 and CDR2 from the germline V gene are MGHRA and YSYEKL.

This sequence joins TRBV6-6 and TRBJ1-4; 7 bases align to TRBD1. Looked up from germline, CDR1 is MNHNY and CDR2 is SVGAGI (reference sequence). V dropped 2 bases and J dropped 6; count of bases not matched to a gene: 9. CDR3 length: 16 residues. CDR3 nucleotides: TGTGCCAGCAGTTACAGCCAGGGGGTCTCCGATGAAAAACTGTTTTTT. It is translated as CASSYSQGVSDEKLFF.

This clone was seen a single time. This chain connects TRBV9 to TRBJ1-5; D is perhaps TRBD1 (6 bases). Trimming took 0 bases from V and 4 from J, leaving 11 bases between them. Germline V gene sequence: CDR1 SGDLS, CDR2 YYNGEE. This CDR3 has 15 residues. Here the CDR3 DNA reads TGTGCCAGCAGCGTAGGGGCAGGGGAGAATCAGCCCCAGCATTTT. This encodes CASSVGAGENQPQHF.

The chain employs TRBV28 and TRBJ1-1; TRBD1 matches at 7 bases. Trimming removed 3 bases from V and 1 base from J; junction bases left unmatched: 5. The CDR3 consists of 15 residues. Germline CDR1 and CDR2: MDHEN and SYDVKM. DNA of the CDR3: TGTGCCAGCAGTTTTTCTCGACAGGGGAACACTGAAGCTTTCTTT. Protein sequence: CASSFSRQGNTEAFF.